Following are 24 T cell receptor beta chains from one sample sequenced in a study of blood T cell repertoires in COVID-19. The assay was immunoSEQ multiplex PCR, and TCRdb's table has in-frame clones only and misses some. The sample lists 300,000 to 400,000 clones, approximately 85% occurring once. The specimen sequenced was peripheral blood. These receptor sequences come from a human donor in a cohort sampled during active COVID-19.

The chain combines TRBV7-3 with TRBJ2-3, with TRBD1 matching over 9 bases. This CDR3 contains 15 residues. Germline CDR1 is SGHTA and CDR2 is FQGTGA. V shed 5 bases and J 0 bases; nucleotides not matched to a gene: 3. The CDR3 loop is CASSPTGGSTDTQYF. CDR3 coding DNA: TGTGCCAGCAGCCCGACAGGGGGTAGCACAGATACGCAGTATTTT.

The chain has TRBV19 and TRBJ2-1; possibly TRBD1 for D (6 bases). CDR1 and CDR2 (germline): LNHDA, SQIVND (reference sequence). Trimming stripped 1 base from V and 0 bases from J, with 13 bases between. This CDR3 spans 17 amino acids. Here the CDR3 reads CASSIGETGFSYNEQFF. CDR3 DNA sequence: TGTGCCAGTAGTATAGGCGAGACAGGCTTCTCCTACAATGAGCAGTTCTTC. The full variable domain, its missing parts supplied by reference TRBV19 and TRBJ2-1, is DGGITQSPKYLFRKEGQNVTLSCEQNLNHDAMYWYRQDPGQGLRLIYYSQIVNDFQKGDIAEGYSVSREKKESFPLTVTSAQKNPTAFYLCASSIGETGFSYNEQFFGPGTRLTVL.

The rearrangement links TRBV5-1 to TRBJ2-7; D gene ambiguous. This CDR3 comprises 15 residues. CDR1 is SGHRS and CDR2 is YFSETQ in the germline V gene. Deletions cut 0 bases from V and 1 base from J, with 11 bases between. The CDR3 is CASSLEPRVSYEQYF. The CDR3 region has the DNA TGCGCCAGCAGCTTGGAACCACGGGTGTCCTACGAGCAGTACTTC. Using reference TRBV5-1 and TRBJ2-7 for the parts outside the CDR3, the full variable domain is KAGVTQTPRYLIKTRGQQVTLSCSPISGHRSVSWYQQTPGQGLQFLFEYFSETQRNKGNFPGRFSGRQFSNSRSEMNVSTLELGDSALYLCASSLEPRVSYEQYFGPGTRLTVT.

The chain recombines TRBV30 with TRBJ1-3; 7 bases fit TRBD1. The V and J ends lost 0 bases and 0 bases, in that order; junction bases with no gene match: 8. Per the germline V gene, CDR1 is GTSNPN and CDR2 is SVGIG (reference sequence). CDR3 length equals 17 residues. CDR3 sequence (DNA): TGTGCCTGGAGTGTAAGGGCAGGGGGTAACTCTGGAAACACCATATATTTT. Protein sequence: CAWSVRAGGNSGNTIYF.

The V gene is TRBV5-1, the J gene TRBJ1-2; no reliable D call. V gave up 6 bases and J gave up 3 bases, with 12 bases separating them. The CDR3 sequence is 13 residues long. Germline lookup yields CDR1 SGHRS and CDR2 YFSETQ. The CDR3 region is CASTREGDYGYTF. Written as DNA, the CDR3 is TGCGCCAGCACGAGGGAGGGAGACTATGGCTACACCTTC.

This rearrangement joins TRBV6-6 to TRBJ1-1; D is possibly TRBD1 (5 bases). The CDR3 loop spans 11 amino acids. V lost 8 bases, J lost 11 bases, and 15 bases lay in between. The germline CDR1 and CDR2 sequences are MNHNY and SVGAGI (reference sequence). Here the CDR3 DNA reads TGTGCCAGCCATTACGCTGGACATGCTTTCTTT. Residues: CASHYAGHAFF.

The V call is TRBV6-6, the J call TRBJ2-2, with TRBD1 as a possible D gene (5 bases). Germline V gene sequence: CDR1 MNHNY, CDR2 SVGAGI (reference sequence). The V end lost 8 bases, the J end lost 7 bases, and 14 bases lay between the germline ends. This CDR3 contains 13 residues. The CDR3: CASSYQGGGELFF. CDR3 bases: TGTGCCAGCTCATACCAGGGCGGCGGGGAGCTGTTTTTT.

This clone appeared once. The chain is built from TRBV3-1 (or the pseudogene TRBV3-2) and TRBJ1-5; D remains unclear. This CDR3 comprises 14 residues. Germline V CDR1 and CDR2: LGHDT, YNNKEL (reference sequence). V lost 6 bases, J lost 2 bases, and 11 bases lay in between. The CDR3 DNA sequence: TGTGCCAGCAGTCCAGGTCTCGGCAATCAGCCCCAGCATTTT. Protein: CASSPGLGNQPQHF.

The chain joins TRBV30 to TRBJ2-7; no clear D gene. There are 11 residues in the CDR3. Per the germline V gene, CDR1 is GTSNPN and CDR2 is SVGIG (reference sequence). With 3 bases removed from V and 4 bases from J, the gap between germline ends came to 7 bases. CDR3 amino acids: CAWSVAYEQYF. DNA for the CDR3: TGTGCCTGGAGCGTGGCTTACGAGCAGTACTTC.

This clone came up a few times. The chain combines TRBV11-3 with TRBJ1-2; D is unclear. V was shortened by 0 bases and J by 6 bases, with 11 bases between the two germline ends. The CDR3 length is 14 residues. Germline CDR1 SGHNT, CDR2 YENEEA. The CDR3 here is CASSLDQSGDGYTF. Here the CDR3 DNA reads TGTGCCAGCAGCTTAGATCAATCCGGGGATGGCTACACCTTC.

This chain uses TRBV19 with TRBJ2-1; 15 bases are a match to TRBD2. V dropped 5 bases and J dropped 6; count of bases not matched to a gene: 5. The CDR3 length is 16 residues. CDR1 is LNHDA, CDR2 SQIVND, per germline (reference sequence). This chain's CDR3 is CASSPPGLAGGNEQFF. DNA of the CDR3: TGTGCCAGTAGTCCACCGGGACTAGCGGGGGGCAATGAGCAGTTCTTC.

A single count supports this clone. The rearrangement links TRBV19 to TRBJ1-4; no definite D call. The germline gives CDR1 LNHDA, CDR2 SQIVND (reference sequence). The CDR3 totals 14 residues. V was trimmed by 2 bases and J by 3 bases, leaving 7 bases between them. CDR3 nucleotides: TGTGCCAGTAGTATATCCGGGGCTAATGAAAAACTGTTTTTT. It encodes CASSISGANEKLFF.

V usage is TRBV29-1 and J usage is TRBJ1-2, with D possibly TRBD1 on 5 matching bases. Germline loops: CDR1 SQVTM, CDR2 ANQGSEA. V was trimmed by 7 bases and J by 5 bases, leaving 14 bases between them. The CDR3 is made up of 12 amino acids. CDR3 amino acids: CSALTAHYGYTF. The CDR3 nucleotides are TGCAGCGCCTTGACAGCTCATTATGGCTACACCTTC. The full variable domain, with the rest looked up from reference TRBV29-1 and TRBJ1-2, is SAVISQKPSRDICQRGTSLTIQCQVDSQVTMMFWYRQQPGQSLTLIATANQGSEATYESGFVIDKFPISRPNLTFSTLTVSNMSPEDSSIYLCSALTAHYGYTFGSGTRLTVV.

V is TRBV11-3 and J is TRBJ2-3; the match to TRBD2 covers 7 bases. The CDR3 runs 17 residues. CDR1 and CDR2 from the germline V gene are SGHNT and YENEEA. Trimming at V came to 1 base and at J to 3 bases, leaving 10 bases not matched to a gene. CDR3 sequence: CASSLGLAEFGTDTQYF. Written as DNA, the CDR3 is TGTGCCAGCAGCTTAGGGCTAGCGGAATTCGGGACAGATACGCAGTATTTT.

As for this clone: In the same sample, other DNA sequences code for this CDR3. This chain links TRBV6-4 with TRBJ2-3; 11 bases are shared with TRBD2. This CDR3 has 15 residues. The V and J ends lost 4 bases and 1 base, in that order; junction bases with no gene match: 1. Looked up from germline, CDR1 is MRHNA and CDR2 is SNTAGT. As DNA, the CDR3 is TGTGCCAGCAGTGCACTAGCGGGGGGCACAGATACGCAGTATTTT. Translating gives CASSALAGGTDTQYF.

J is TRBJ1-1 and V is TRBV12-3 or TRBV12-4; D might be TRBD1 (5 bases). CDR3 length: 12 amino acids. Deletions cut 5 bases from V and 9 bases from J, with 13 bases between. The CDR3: CASSPQGGQAFF. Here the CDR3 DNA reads TGTGCCAGCAGTCCGCAGGGTGGGCAAGCTTTCTTT.

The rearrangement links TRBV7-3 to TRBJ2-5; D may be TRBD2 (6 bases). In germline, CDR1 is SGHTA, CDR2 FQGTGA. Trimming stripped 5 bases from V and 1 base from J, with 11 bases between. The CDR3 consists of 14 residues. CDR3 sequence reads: CASSPLGLQETQYF. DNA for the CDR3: TGTGCCAGCAGCCCTCTGGGACTCCAAGAGACCCAGTACTTC.

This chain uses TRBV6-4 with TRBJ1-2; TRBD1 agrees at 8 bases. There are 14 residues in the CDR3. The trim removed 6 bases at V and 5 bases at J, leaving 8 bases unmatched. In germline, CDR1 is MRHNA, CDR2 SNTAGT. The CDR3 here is CASSRGQGQYGYTF. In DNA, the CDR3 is TGTGCCAGCAGCCGCGGACAGGGTCAGTATGGCTACACCTTC.

The DNA of the CDR3 is TGTGCCATCAGTTCCCAGGGGTCTGGTTATGGCTACACCTTC. It translates to CAISSQGSGYGYTF. The V gene is TRBV10-3, the J gene TRBJ1-2, with a weak D call TRBD1 (6 bases). The V gene lost 5 bases and the J gene lost 5 bases, with 15 bases spanning the gap. Germline V gene data show CDR1 as ENHRY and CDR2 as SYGVKD. This CDR3 has 14 amino acids.

The CDR3 DNA sequence: TGTGCCAGCAGCGACTCACTAGCGGGGTACCACGGGCAGTTCTTC. Its translation: CASSDSLAGYHGQFF. The genes are TRBV5-6 and TRBJ2-1, with 10 bases that match TRBD2. The CDR3 spans 15 residues. V was clipped by 4 bases and J by 12 bases; unmatched bases: 13. Germline loops: CDR1 SGHDT, CDR2 YYEEEE.

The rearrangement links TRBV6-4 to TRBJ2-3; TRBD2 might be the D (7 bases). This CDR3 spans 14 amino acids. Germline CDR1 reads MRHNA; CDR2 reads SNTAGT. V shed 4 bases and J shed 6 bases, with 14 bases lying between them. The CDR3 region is CASSGGGAGDTQYF. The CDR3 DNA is TGTGCCAGCAGTGGGGGGGGCGCAGGCGATACGCAGTATTTT.

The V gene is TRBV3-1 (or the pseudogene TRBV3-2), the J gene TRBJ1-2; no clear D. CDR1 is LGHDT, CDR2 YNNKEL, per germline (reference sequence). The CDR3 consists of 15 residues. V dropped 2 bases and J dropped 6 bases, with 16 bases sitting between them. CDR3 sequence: CASSQKNRRYDGYTF. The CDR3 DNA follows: TGTGCCAGCAGCCAAAAGAATCGGCGGTACGATGGCTACACCTTC.

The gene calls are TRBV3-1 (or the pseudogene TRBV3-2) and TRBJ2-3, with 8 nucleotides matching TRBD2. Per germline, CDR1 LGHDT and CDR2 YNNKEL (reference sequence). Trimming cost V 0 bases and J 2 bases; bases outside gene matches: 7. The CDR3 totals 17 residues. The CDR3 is CASSQDLGGGHTDTQYF. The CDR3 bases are TGTGCCAGCAGCCAAGATCTCGGGGGGGGCCACACAGATACGCAGTATTTT.

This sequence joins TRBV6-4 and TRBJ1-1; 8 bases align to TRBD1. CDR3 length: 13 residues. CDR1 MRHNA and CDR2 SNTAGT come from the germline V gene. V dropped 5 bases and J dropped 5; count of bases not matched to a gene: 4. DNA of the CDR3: TGTGCCAGCAGTTCACAGGGGGGAACTGAAGCTTTCTTT. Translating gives CASSSQGGTEAFF.